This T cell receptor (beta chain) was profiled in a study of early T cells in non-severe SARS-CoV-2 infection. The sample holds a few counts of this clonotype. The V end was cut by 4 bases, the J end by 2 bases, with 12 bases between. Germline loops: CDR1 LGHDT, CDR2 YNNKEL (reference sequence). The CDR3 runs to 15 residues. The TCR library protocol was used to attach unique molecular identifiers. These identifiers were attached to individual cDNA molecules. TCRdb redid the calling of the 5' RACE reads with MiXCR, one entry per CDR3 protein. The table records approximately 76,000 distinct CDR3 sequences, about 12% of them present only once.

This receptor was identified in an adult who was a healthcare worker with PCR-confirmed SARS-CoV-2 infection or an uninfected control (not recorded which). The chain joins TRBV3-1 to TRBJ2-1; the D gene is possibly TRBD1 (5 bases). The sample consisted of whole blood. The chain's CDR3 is CASSPTGFTYNEQFF. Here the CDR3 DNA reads TGTGCCAGCAGCCCCACAGGTTTCACCTACAATGAGCAGTTCTTC.